The clone carrying this TCR beta chain was found once. In the authors' methods: Amplification from reference gene primers served as the basis for estimated nucleated cell counts. Using immunoSEQ multiplex PCR, the repertoire was profiled, and TCRdb retains in-frame clones only, with some absent. The V and J calls and clone size are taken from that table; D and trimming were inferred from the DNA. The data contain about 100,000 clones, 80% of them singletons. CDR3 size: 15 residues. Germline assignment: CDR1 GTSNPN and CDR2 SVGIG (reference sequence). V lost 4 bases and J 0 bases, leaving 16 bases between the germline ends. This sample is drawn from a study of blood T cell repertoires in COVID-19. Overall study: From the United States, Italy and Spain came samples of acute and convalescent COVID-19. T cells, B-cell-depleted T cells, or PBMCs provided the cDNA or gDNA that served as material.

This receptor was obtained from a woman between 65 and 79 years old with acute or convalescent COVID-19. V gene TRBV30 combines with J gene TRBJ2-7; weak D call: TRBD1 (5 bases). Sequenced material: peripheral blood. As DNA, the CDR3 is TGTGCCTGGACCAATCAGGGCAGGAGCTCCTACGAGCAGTACTTC. The encoded protein is CAWTNQGRSSYEQYF.